The source of this T cell receptor (beta chain) is a study of T cell changes during pregnancy in multiple sclerosis. Only in-frame clones appear in the TCRdb table, and some are missing; sequencing was by immunoSEQ multiplex PCR. The sample consists of under 100,000 clones, more than 90% of them appearing once. Trimming stripped 0 bases from V and 4 bases from J, with 12 bases between. Germline V CDR1 and CDR2: ENHRY, SYGVKD. This CDR3 is 15 amino acids long. This receptor was identified in a female donor with multiple sclerosis, enrolled in a pregnancy study. This rearrangement joins TRBV10-3 to TRBJ1-2; unclear D gene. The input for sequencing was peripheral blood, taken in the second trimester of pregnancy. The CDR3 DNA is TGTGCCATCAGTGAGTCGTTTCGGGGTGTCTATGGCTACACCTTC. Encoded protein: CAISESFRGVYGYTF.